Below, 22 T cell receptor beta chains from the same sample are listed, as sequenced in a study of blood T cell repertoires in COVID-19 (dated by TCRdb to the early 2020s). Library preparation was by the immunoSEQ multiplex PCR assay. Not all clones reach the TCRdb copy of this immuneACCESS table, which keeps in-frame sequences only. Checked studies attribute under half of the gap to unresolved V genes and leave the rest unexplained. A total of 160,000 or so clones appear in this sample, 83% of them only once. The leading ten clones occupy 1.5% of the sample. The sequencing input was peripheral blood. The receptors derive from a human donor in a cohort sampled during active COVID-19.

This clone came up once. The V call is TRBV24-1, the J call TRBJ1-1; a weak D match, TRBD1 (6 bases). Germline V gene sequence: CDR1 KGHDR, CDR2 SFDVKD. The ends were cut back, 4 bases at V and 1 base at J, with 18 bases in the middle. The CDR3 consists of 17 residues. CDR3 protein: CATSDNKSGQRNTEAFF. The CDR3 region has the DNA TGTGCCACCAGTGACAATAAATCTGGACAGAGGAACACTGAAGCTTTCTTT.

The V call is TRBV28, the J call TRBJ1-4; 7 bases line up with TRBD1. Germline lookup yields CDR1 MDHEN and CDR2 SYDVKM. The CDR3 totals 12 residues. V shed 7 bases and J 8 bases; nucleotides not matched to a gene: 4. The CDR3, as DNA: TGTGCCAGCAAACAGGGGAGCGAAAAACTGTTTTTT. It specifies CASKQGSEKLFF.

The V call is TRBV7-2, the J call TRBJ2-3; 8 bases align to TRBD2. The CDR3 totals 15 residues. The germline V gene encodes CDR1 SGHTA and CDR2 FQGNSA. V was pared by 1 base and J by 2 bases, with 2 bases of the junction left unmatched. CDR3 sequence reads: CASSLEGLATDTQYF. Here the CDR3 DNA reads TGTGCCAGCAGCTTAGAAGGACTAGCCACAGATACGCAGTATTTT.

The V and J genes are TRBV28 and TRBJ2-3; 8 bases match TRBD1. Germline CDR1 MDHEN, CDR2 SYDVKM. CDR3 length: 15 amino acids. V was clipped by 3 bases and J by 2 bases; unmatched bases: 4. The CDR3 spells CASSFYRGSTDTQYF. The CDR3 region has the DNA TGTGCCAGCAGTTTCTACAGGGGGTCCACAGATACGCAGTATTTT.

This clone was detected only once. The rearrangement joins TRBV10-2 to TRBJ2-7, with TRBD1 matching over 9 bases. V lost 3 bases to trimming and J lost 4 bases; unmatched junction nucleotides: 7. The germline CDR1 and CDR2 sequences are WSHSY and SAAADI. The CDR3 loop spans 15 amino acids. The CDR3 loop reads CASSERQGGWYEQYF. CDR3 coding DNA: TGCGCCAGCAGTGAAAGACAGGGGGGTTGGTACGAGCAGTACTTC.

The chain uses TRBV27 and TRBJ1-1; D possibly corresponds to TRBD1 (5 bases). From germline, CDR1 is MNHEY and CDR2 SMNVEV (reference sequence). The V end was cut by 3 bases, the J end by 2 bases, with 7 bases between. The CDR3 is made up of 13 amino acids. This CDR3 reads CASSFGGNTEAFF. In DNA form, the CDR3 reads TGTGCCAGCAGTTTCGGGGGAAACACTGAAGCTTTCTTT.

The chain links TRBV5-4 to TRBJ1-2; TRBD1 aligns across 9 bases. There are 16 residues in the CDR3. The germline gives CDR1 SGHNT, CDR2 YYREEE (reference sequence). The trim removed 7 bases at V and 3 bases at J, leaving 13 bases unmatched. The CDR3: CASGRRTGGADYGYTF. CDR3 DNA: TGTGCCAGCGGACGAAGAACAGGGGGCGCGGACTATGGCTACACCTTC.

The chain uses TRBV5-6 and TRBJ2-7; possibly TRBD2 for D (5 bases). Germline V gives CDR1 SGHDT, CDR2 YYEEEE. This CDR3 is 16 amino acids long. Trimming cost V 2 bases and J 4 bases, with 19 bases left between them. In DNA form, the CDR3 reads TGTGCCAGCAGCTTCCCGGGATCAGAGCCCCCGTACGAGCAGTACTTC. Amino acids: CASSFPGSEPPYEQYF.

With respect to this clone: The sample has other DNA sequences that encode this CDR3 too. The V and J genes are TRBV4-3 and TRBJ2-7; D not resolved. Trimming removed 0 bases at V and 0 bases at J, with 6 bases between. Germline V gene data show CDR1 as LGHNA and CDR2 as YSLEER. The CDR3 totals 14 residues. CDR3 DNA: TGCGCCAGCAGCCAAGACTACAGCTCCTACGAGCAGTACTTC. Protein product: CASSQDYSSYEQYF.

CDR3 loop: CASSLRTSPLADTQYF. The CDR3 DNA reads TGTGCCAGCAGTCTTAGGACTAGCCCCCTCGCAGATACGCAGTATTTT. This chain joins TRBV28 and TRBJ2-3; TRBD2 matches at 8 bases. CDR3 length: 16 residues. Germline CDR1 is MDHEN and CDR2 is SYDVKM. V was pared by 5 bases and J by 4 bases, with 11 bases of the junction left unmatched.

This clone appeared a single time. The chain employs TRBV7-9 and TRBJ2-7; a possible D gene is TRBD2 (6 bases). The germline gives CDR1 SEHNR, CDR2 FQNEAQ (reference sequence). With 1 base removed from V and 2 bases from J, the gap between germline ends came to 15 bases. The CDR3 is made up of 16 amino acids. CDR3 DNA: TGTGCCAGCAGCTTAGGGTCAGGGACTCCCACCTACGAGCAGTACTTC. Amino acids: CASSLGSGTPTYEQYF.

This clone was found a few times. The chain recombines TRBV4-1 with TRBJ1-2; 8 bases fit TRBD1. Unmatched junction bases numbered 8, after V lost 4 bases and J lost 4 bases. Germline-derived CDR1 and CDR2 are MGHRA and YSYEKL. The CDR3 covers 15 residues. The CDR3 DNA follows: TGCGCCAGCAGCCCCCAGGGGGCGGGCTTCTATGGCTACACCTTC. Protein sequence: CASSPQGAGFYGYTF.

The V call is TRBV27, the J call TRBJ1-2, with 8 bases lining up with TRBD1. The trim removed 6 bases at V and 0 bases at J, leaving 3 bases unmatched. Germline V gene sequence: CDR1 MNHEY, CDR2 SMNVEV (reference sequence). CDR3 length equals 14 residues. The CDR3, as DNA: TGTGCCAGCAGGTCGACAGGGGCTAACTATGGCTACACCTTC. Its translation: CASRSTGANYGYTF.

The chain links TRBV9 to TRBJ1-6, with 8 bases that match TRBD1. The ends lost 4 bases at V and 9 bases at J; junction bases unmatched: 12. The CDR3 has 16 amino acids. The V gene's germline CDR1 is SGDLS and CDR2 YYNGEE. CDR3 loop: CASSFHAGQGGSPLHF. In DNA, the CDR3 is TGTGCCAGCAGCTTCCACGCAGGACAGGGTGGTTCACCCCTCCACTTT.

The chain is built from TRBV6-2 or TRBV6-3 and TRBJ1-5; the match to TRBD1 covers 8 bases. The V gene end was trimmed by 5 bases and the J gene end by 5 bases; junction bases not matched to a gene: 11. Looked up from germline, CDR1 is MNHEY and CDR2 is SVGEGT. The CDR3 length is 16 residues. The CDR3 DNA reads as TGTGCCAGCAGTCCCCGGGGACAGGAGGGACATCAGCCCCAGCATTTT. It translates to CASSPRGQEGHQPQHF.

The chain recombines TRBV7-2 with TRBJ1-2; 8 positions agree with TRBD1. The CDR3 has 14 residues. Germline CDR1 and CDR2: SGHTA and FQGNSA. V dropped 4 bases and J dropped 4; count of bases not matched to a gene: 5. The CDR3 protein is CASSSQTGAYGYTF. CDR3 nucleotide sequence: TGTGCCAGCAGCTCCCAGACAGGGGCCTATGGCTACACCTTC. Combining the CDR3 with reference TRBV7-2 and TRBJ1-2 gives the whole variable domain GAGVSQSPSNKVTEKGKDVELRCDPISGHTALYWYRQSLGQGLEFLIYFQGNSAPDKSGLPSDRFSAERTGGSVSTLTIQRTQQEDSAVYLCASSSQTGAYGYTFGSGTRLTVV.

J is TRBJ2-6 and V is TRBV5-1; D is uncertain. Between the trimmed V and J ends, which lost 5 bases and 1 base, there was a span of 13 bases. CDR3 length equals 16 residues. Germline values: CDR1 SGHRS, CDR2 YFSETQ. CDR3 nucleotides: TGCGCCAGCAGTAGAATCCCGTCGTCTGGGGCCAACGTCCTGACTTTC. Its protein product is CASSRIPSSGANVLTF.

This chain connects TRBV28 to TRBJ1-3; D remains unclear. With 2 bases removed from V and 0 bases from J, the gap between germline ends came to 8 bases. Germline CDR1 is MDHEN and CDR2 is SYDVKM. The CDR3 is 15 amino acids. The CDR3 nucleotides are TGTGCCAGCAGTTTAGGCTCCAGCTCTGGAAACACCATATATTTT. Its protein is CASSLGSSSGNTIYF.

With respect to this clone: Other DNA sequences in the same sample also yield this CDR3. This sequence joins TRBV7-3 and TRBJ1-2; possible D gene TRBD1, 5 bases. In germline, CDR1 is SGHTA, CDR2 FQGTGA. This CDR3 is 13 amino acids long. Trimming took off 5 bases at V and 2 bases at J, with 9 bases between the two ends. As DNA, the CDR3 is TGTGCCAGCAGCCCCGACAGAAACTATGGCTACACCTTC. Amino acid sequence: CASSPDRNYGYTF.

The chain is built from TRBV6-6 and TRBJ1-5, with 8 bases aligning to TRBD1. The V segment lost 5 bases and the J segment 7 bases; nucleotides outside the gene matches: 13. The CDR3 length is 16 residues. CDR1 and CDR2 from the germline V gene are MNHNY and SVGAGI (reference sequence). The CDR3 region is CASSTRGPGGGQPQHF. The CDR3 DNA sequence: TGTGCCAGCAGTACCAGAGGACCAGGGGGCGGACAGCCCCAGCATTTT.

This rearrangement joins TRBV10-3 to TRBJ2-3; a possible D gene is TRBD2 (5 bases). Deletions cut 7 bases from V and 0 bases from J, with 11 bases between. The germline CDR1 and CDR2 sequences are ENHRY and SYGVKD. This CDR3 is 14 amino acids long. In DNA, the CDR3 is TGTGCCATCAACCCGGGAATGAGCACAGATACGCAGTATTTT. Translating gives CAINPGMSTDTQYF.

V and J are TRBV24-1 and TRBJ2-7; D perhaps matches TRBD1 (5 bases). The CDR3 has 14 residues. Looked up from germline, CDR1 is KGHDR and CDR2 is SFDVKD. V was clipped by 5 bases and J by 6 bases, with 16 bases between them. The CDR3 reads CATSGDSPPGEQYF. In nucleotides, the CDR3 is TGTGCCACCAGTGGAGACAGCCCCCCGGGCGAGCAGTACTTC.